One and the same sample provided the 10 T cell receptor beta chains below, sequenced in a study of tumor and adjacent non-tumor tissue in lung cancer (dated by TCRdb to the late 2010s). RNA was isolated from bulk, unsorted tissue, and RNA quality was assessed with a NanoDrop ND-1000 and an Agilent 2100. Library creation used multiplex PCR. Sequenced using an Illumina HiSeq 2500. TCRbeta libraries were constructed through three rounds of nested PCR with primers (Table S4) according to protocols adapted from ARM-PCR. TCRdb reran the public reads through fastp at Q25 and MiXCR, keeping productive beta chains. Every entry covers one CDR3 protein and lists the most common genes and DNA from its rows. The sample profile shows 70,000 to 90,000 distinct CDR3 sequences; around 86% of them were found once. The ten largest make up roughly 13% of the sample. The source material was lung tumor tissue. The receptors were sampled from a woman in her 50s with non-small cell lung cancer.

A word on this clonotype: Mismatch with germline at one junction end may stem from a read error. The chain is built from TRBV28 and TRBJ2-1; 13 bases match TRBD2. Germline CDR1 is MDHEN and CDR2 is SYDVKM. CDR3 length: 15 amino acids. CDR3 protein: CACSWTSGSTNEQFF. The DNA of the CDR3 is TGTGCCTGCAGCTGGACTAGCGGGAGCACCAATGAGCAGTTCTTC.

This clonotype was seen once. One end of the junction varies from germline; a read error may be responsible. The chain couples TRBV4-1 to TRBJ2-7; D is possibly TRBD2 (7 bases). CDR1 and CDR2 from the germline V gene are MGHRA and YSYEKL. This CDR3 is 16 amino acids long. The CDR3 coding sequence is TGCGCCAACAGCCCAGCATGGGGGGGGCCGTCATACGAGCAGTACTTC. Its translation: CANSPAWGGPSYEQYF.

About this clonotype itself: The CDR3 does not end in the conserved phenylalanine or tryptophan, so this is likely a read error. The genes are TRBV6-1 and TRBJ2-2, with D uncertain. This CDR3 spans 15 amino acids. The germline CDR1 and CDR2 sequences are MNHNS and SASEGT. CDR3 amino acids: CASSVDAANIGELFY. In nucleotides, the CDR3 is TGTGCCAGCAGTGTTGACGCCGCGAACATCGGGGAGCTGTTTTAT.

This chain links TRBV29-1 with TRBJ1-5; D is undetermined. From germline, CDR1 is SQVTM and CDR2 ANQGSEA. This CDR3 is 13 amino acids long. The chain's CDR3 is CSAGCGNNQPQHF. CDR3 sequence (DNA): TGCAGTGCGGGGTGCGGGAATAATCAGCCCCAGCATTTT.

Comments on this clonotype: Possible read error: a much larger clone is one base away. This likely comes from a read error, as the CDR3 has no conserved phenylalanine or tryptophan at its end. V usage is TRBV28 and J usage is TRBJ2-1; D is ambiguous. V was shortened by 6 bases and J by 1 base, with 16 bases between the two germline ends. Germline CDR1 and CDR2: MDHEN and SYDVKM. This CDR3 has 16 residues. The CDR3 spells CASSFLALPSYNEQFL. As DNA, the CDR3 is TGTGCCAGCAGCTTCCTGGCCCTACCATCCTACAATGAGCAGTTCTTA.

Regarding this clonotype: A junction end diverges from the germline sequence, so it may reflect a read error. CDR3 DNA sequence: TGCAGTGCTAGAATCTCCCAAGAGACTCAGTACTTC. Translation: CSARISQETQYF. The V and J genes are TRBV20-1 and TRBJ2-5; D is uncertain. This CDR3 spans 12 amino acids. Germline CDR1 DFQATT, CDR2 SNEGSKA (reference sequence).

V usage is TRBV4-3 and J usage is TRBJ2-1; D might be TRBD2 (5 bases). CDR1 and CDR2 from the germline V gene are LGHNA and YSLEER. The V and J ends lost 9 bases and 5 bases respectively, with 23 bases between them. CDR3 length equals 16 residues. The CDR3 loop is CASNQRTSGNDNEQFF. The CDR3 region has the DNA TGCGCCAGTAACCAGAGAACTAGTGGCAACGACAATGAGCAGTTCTTC.

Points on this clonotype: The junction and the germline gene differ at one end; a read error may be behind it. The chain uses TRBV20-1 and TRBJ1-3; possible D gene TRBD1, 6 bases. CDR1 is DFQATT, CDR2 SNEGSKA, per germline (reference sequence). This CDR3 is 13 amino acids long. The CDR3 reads CSTLSGGGNTTYF. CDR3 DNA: TGCAGTACCCTATCTGGAGGGGGAAACACCACATATTTT.

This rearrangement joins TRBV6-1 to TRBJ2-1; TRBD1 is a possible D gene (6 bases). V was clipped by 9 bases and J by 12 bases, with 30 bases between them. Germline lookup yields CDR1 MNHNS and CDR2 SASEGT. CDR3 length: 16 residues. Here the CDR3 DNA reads TGTGCCAGTAAGAGCCTAACAGGGTCCTCTGTGGATGGGCAGTTCTTC. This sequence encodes CASKSLTGSSVDGQFF.

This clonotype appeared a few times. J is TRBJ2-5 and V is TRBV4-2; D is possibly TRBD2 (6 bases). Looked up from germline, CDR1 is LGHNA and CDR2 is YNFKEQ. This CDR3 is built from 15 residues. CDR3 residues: CVSSQVYGRGVTQYF. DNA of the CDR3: TGTGTGAGCAGCCAAGTTTACGGGAGAGGAGTGACCCAGTACTTC.